This T cell receptor beta chain was sequenced in a study of T cell responses to AZD1222 COVID-19 vaccine. Study conclusions and caveats: Donors were mostly white British, more females; clonal diversity possibly underestimated. Repertoires were collected only later (after the peak T cell response had occurred). Nearly half of unique spike-specific TCRs reportedly avoided B.1.351 and B.1.1.7 mutated regions.

The CDR3 extends over 13 amino acids. From germline, CDR1 is MNHEY and CDR2 SVGAGI. Measured with immunoSEQ multiplex PCR; TCRdb has only the in-frame clones, and not every one. This table has some 140,000 clones, more than 85% appearing once. Regarding this clone: As yet, its antigen is unknown. At one boundary the junction diverges from the germline segment, which might be a read error.

This sequence originates from an adult in good health. The sample consisted of peripheral blood, taken on day 0 of AZD1222 vaccination. The V gene is TRBV6-5, the J gene TRBJ2-5; 10 positions match TRBD2. Here the CDR3 DNA reads TGTGCCAGCAGACAACACCAGCGGGAGGGCCATGACTTC. Its protein product is CASRQHQREGHDF.